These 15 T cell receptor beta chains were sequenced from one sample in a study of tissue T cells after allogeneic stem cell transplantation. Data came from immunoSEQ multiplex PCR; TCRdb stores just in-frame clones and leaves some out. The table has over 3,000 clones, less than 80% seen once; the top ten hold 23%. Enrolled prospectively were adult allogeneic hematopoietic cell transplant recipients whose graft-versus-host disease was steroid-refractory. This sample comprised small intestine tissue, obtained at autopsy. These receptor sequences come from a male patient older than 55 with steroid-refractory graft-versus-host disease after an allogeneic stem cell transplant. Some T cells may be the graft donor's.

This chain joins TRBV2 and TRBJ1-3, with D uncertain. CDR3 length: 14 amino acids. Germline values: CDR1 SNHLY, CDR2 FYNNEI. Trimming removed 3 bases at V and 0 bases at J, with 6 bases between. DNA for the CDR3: TGTGCCAGCAGTGAGGTCCTCTCTGGAAACACCATATATTTT. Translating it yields CASSEVLSGNTIYF. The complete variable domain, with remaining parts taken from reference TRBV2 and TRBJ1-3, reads EPEVTQTPSHQVTQMGQEVILRCVPISNHLYFYWYRQILGQKVEFLVSFYNNEISEKSEIFDDQFSVERPDGSNFTLKIRSTKLEDSAMYFCASSEVLSGNTIYFGEGSWLTVV.

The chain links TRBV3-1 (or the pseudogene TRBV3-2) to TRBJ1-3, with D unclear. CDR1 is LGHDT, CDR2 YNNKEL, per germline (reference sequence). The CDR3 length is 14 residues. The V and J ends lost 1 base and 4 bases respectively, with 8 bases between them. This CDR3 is CASSQVPAGNTIYF. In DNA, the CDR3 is TGTGCCAGCAGCCAAGTCCCCGCAGGAAACACCATATATTTT.

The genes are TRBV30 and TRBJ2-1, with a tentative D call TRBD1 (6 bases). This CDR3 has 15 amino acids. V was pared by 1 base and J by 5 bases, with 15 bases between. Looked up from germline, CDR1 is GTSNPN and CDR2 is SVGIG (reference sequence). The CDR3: CAWSGDRTVNNEQFF. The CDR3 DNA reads TGTGCCTGGAGTGGGGATCGGACAGTAAACAATGAGCAGTTCTTC.

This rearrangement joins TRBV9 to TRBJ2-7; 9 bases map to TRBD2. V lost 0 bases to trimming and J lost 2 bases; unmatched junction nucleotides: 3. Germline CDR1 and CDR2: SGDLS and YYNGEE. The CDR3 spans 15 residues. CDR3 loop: CASSVASGGTYEQYF. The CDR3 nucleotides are TGTGCCAGCAGCGTAGCAAGCGGGGGGACCTACGAGCAGTACTTC.

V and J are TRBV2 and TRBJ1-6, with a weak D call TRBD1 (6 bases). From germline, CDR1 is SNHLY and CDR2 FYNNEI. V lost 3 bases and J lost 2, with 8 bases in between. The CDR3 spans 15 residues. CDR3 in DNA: TGTGCCAGCAGTGACGACAGGCCCTATAATTCACCCCTCCACTTT. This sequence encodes CASSDDRPYNSPLHF.

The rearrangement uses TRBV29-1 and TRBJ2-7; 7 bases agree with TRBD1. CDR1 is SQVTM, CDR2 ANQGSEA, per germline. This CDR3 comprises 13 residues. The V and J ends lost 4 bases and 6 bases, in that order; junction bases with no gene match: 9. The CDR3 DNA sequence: TGCAGCGTTGGGGGGACAGACGGACGCGAGCAGTACTTC. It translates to CSVGGTDGREQYF.

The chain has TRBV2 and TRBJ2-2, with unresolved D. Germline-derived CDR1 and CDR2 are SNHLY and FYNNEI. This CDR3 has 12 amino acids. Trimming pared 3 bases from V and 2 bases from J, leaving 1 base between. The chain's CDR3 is CASSDNTGELFF. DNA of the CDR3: TGTGCCAGCAGTGATAACACCGGGGAGCTGTTTTTT. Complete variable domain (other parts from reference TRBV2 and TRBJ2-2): EPEVTQTPSHQVTQMGQEVILRCVPISNHLYFYWYRQILGQKVEFLVSFYNNEISEKSEIFDDQFSVERPDGSNFTLKIRSTKLEDSAMYFCASSDNTGELFFGEGSRLTVL.

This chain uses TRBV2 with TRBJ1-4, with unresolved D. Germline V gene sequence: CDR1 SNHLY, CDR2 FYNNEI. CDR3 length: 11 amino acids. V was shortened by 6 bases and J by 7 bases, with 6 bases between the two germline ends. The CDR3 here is CASRDGEKLFF. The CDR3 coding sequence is TGTGCCAGCAGAGACGGTGAAAAACTGTTTTTT.

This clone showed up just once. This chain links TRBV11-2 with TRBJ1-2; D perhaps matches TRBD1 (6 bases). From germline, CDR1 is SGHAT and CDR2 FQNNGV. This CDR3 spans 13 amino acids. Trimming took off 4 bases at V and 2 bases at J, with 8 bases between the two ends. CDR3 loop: CASSSTGNYGYTF. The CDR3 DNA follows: TGTGCCAGCAGCTCAACAGGGAACTATGGCTACACCTTC.

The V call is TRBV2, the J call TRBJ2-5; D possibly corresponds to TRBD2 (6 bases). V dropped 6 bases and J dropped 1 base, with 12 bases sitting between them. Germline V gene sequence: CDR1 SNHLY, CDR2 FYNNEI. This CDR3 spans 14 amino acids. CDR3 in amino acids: CASSPGGVQETQYF. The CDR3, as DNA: TGTGCCAGCAGCCCCGGCGGGGTCCAAGAGACCCAGTACTTC.

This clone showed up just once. The CDR3 reads CASSLGPRTDTQYF. For the CDR3, the DNA is TGTGCCAGCAGCTTAGGGCCTAGGACAGATACGCAGTATTTT. V gene TRBV7-2 combines with J gene TRBJ2-3; D is undetermined. This CDR3 spans 14 amino acids. Trimming took off 1 base at V and 3 bases at J, with 8 bases between the two ends. Germline CDR1 SGHTA, CDR2 FQGNSA.

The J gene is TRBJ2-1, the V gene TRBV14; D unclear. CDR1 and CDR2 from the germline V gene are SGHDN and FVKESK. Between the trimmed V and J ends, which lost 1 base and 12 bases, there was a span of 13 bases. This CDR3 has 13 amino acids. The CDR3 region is CASSQALVAGQFF. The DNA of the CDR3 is TGTGCCAGCAGCCAAGCGCTGGTGGCCGGGCAGTTCTTC.

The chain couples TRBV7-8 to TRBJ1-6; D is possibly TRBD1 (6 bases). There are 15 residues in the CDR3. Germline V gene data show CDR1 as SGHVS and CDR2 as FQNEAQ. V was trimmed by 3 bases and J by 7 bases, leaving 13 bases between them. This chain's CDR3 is CASSLAGQGNSPLHF. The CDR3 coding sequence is TGTGCCAGCAGCTTGGCGGGACAAGGCAATTCACCCCTCCACTTT.

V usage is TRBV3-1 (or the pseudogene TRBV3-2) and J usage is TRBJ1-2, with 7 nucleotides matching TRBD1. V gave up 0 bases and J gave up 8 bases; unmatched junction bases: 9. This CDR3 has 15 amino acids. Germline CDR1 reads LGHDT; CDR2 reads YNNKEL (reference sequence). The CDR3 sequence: CASSQDRGRRGGYTF. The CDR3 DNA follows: TGTGCCAGCAGCCAAGATAGGGGGCGGCGCGGAGGCTACACCTTC.

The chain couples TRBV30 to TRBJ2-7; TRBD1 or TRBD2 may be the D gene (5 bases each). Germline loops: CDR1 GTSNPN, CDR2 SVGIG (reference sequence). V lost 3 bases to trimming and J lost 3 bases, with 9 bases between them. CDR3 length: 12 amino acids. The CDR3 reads CAWSRDLYEQYF. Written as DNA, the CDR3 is TGTGCCTGGAGCCGGGACCTCTACGAGCAGTACTTC. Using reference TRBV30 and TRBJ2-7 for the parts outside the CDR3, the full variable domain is SQTIHQWPATLVQPVGSPLSLECTVEGTSNPNLYWYRQAAGRGLQLLFYSVGIGQISSEVPQNLSASRPQDRQFILSSKKLLLSDSGFYLCAWSRDLYEQYFGPGTRLTVT.